The clone carrying this TCR beta chain was recorded a few times. What it recognizes is unknown. TCRdb fed the multiplex PCR reads into MiXCR, producing one record per CDR3 protein. The top ten hold roughly 3.8% of the sample, which has 150,000 to 200,000 distinct CDR3 sequences, approximately 33% seen once. Breast cancer patients provided tissue from their axillary draining lymph nodes. Trimming took off 1 base at V and 0 bases at J, with 9 bases between the two ends. CDR1 is MGHDK and CDR2 is SYGVNS in the germline V gene. The length of the CDR3 is 15 residues. The data belong to a study of breast tumors, draining lymph nodes, adjacent tissues. Whole-study results and caveats: Luminal-like breast cancer showed significantly greater tumor-nontumor repertoire similarity than basal-like breast cancer did. Tumor T cell lymph node origin was a supported hypothesis, not proven. Compared with lymph nodes, tumors were less diverse; compared with nontumor tissue, more.

The specimen sequenced was axillary lymph node tissue. The genes are TRBV25-1 and TRBJ1-1, with D unclear. The sequence was collected from a female donor with breast cancer. Some clones in this sample may be carry-over from other donors' samples. CDR3 in amino acids: CASSELSRMNTEAFF. DNA for the CDR3: TGTGCCAGCAGTGAATTGTCTCGGATGAACACTGAAGCTTTCTTT.